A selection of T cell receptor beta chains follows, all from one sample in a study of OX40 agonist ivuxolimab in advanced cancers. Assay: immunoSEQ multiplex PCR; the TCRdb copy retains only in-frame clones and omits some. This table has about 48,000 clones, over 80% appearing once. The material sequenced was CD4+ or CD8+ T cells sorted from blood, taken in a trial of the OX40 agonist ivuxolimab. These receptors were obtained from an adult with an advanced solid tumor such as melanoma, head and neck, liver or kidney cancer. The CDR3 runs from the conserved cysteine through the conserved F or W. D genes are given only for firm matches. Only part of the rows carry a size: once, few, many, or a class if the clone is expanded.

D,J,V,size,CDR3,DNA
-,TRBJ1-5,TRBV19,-,CASSSLWGLNQPQHF,TGTGCCAGTAGTTCATTGTGGGGGCTGAATCAGCCCCAGCATTTT
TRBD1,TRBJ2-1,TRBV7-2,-,CASSVRTGAGNEQFF,TGTGCCAGCAGCGTCCGGACAGGGGCGGGCAATGAGCAGTTCTTC
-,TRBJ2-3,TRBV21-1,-,CASSKVDRPTSTDTQYF,TGTGCCAGCAGCAAAGTTGACAGACCAACTAGCACAGATACGCAGTATTTT
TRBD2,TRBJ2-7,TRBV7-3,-,CASSSPHGLAGGREQYF,TGTGCCAGCAGCTCCCCACACGGACTAGCGGGAGGTCGCGAGCAGTACTTC
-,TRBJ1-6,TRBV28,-,CASSTPGRSSYNSPLHF,TGTGCCAGCAGCACACCGGGACGTAGCTCCTATAATTCACCCCTCCACTTT
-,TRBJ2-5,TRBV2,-,CASLGPTSQETQYF,TGTGCCAGCTTGGGGCCTACATCCCAAGAGACCCAGTACTTC
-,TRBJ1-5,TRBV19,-,CASSIEGAYQPQHF,TGTGCCAGTAGTATTGAAGGGGCTTATCAGCCCCAGCATTTT
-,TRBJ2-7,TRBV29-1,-,CSVGGSHEQYF,TGCAGCGTTGGGGGCTCCCACGAGCAGTACTTC
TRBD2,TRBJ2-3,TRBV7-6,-,CASSPIIAGEGTDTQYF,TGTGCCAGCAGCCCCATAATAGCGGGAGAGGGCACAGATACGCAGTATTTT
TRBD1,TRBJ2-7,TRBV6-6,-,CASAGTGEPYEQYF,TGTGCCAGCGCCGGGACAGGGGAACCCTACGAGCAGTACTTC
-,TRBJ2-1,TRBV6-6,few,CASSQPGSEQFF,TGTGCCAGCAGTCAGCCGGGCTCCGAGCAGTTCTTC
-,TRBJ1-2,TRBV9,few,CASSVSGYLGYTF,TGTGCCAGCAGCGTCTCAGGGTATCTTGGCTACACCTTC
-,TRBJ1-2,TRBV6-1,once,CASSTDGVYGYTF,TGTGCCAGCAGCACTGACGGGGTCTATGGCTACACCTTC
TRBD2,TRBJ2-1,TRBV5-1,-,CASSLTSGGDEQFF,TGCGCCAGCAGCTTGACTAGCGGGGGCGATGAGCAGTTCTTC
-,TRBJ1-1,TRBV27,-,CASSLRSGGSTEAFF,TGTGCCAGCAGTTTACGGTCGGGGGGGAGCACTGAAGCTTTCTTT
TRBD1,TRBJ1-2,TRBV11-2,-,CASRTGGTGISYTF,TGTGCCAGCAGAACGGGCGGGACAGGGATAAGCTACACCTTC
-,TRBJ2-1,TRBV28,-,CASSPKGVGYNEQFF,TGTGCCAGCAGCCCCAAAGGGGTGGGTTACAATGAGCAGTTCTTC
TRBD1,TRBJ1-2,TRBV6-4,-,CASSKTGGSGYTF,TGTGCCAGCAGTAAGACAGGGGGCTCTGGCTACACCTTC
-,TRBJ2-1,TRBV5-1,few,CASSLGGTTYNEQFF,TGCGCCAGCTCCCTGGGGGGGACAACCTACAATGAGCAGTTCTTC
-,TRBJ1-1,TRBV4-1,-,CASSHSVRGGGTEAFF,TGCGCCAGCAGCCATTCCGTCCGAGGGGGGGGAACTGAAGCTTTCTTT
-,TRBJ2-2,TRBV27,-,CASSLERGGELFF,TGTGCCAGCAGTTTAGAACGGGGTGGGGAGCTGTTTTTT
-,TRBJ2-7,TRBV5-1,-,CASSLVSLDDSEQYF,TGCGCCAGCAGCTTGGTTAGCCTCGACGACTCTGAGCAGTACTTC
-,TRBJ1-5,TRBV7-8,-,CASSSHHGGGTGNQPQHF,TGTGCCAGCAGCTCCCACCACGGGGGGGGAACGGGCAATCAGCCCCAGCATTTT
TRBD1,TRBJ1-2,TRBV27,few,CASSFGQGYGYTF,TGTGCCAGCAGTTTTGGACAGGGCTATGGCTACACCTTC
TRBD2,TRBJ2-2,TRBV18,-,CASSPPSGRSTGELFF,TGTGCCAGCTCACCACCTAGCGGGAGATCCACCGGGGAGCTGTTTTTT
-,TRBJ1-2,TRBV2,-,CASRLTEYGYTF,TGTGCCAGCAGACTGACGGAGTATGGCTACACCTTC
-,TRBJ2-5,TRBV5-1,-,CASSWDGHPVQETQYF,TGCGCCAGCAGCTGGGACGGACATCCCGTTCAAGAGACCCAGTACTTC
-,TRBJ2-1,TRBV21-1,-,CASGSRDYNEQFF,TGTGCCAGCGGGTCCAGGGATTACAATGAGCAGTTCTTC
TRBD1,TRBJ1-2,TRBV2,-,CASRGQGLYGYTF,TGTGCCAGCAGGGGACAGGGCCTCTATGGCTACACCTTC
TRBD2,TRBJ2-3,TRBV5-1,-,CASSFPSGGVEDTQYF,TGCGCCAGCAGCTTTCCTAGCGGGGGGGTTGAAGATACGCAGTATTTT
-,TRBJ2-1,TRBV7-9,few,CASSYILSRGAPYNEQFF,TGTGCCAGCAGCTATATTTTGAGCAGGGGGGCCCCCTACAATGAGCAGTTCTTC
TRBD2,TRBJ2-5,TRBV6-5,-,CASSRTSGARETQYF,TGTGCCAGCAGTCGGACTAGCGGGGCCCGGGAGACCCAGTACTTC
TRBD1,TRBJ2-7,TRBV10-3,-,CAISERPGQGSNEQYF,TGTGCCATCAGTGAGCGACCGGGACAGGGGAGTAACGAGCAGTACTTC
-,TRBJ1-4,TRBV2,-,CASSDTWEKLFF,TGTGCCAGCAGTGACACTTGGGAAAAACTGTTTTTT
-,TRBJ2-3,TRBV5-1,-,CARGRRVDTQYF,TGCGCCAGGGGGAGGAGGGTAGATACGCAGTATTTT
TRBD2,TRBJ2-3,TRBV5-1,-,CASESGTGGKDTQYF,TGCGCCTCAGAGTCCGGGACGGGGGGGAAAGATACGCAGTATTTT
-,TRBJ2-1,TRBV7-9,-,CASSLDARGEQFF,TGTGCCAGCAGCTTAGACGCCAGAGGGGAGCAGTTCTTC
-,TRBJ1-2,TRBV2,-,CASSEGTSAF,TGTGCCAGCAGTGAAGGGACGTCTGCCTTC
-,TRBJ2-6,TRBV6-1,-,CASSAESLFSGANVLTF,TGTGCCAGCAGTGCAGAAAGTCTTTTCTCTGGGGCCAACGTCCTGACTTTC
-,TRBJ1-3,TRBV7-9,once,CASSPGSLSGNTIYF,TGTGCCAGCAGCCCAGGGAGTCTCTCTGGAAACACCATATATTTT
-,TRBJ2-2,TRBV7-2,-,CAFKEGGPGTGELFF,TGTGCCTTTAAGGAGGGGGGGCCTGGCACCGGGGAGCTGTTTTTT
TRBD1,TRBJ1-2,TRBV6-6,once,CASRRQGGGYGYTF,TGTGCCAGCAGACGACAGGGCGGGGGCTATGGCTACACCTTC
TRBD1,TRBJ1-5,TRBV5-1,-,CASRSGTGGEAQHF,TGCGCCAGCAGATCCGGGACAGGGGGCGAAGCCCAGCATTTT
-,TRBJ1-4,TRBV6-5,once,CASGRRDNEKLFF,TGTGCCAGCGGACGGCGGGACAATGAAAAACTGTTTTTT
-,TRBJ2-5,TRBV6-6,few,CASSRYLFDQETQYF,TGTGCCAGCAGCCGCTACCTCTTCGACCAAGAGACCCAGTACTTC
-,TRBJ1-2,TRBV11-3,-,CASSPTPGTFCYGYTF,TGTGCCAGCAGTCCCACACCAGGGACGTTTTGCTATGGCTACACCTTC
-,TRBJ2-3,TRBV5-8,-,CASSLSVYTDTQYF,TGTGCCAGCAGCTTGTCCGTTTACACAGATACGCAGTATTTT
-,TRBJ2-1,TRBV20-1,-,CSAREYNEQFF,TGCAGTGCTAGAGAATACAATGAGCAGTTCTTC